This T cell receptor beta chain was captured by sequencing in a study of T cells after yellow fever vaccination. This clonotype showed up just a few times. With 1 base clipped from V and 7 bases from J, the junction kept 7 bases outside the gene matches. Germline V gene lookup returns CDR1 SGHTA and CDR2 FQGNSA. The CDR3 contains 15 residues. Making TCR cDNA involved 5'RACE template switching, which added UMIs and a universal primer site. TCRdb reprocessed the 5' RACE reads with MiXCR, giving one entry per CDR3 protein. This sample has some 670,000 distinct CDR3 sequences, with more than 9% found just once.

The source of this sequence is a man aged 30 to 39 who received the YFV17D yellow fever vaccine. The specimen comprised PBMCs, sampled on the day of the yellow fever booster vaccination. V gene TRBV7-2 combines with J gene TRBJ2-1; 7 nucleotides match TRBD2. DNA of the CDR3: TGTGCCAGCAGCTTAGGCGGGGCGGGAGCGAATGAGCAGTTCTTC. Protein: CASSLGGAGANEQFF.